One sample yielded the 10 T cell receptor beta chains listed below, sequenced in a study of molecular identifiers for immune sequencing clone quantification. TCRdb recomputed calls from the PCR reads with MiXCR, one row per CDR3 protein. This sample has under 600,000 distinct CDR3 sequences; 20% to 25% occur once, and the top ten carry about 0.8%. Specimen: naive CD8+ T cells from blood, with Jurkat cell RNA spiked in. Subset given: FACS-sorted CD8+CD4-CCR7+CD45RA+ naive T cells. Source of these receptors: a human donor in good health. Some libraries in this study had Jurkat cell RNA spiked in.

Concerning this clonotype: A much larger clone differs by one base, so this may be a read error. Since the CDR3 does not end with the conserved phenylalanine or tryptophan, this likely comes from a read error. The V gene is TRBV11-2, the J gene TRBJ2-1, with 8 bases lining up with TRBD2. The CDR3 is 17 residues long. CDR1 and CDR2 (germline): SGHAT, FQNNGV. V was pared by 6 bases and J by 0 bases, with 10 bases of the junction left unmatched. Here the CDR3 DNA reads TGTGCCAGCAGGAACTCACTAGCGGAAAGCTCCTACAATGAGCAGTTCCTC. Its protein product is CASRNSLAESSYNEQFL.

This clonotype came up many times. The chain couples TRBV13 to TRBJ2-5; no definite D call. Trimming left V 4 bases short and J 0 bases short, with 9 bases between. Per germline, CDR1 PRHDT and CDR2 FYEKMQ (reference sequence). CDR3 length: 14 residues. The CDR3 nucleotides read TGTGCCAGCAGCTCCGTCGGGTACCAAGAGACCCAGTACTTC. The encoded protein is CASSSVGYQETQYF.

V is TRBV27 and J is TRBJ2-3, with TRBD1 identical over 7 bases. Looked up from germline, CDR1 is MNHEY and CDR2 is SMNVEV (reference sequence). V shed 1 base and J 3 bases; nucleotides not matched to a gene: 13. The CDR3 has 18 amino acids. Written as DNA, the CDR3 is TGTGCCAGCAGTTTATTGGGGGTTAAAGGACAGGTTACAGATACGCAGTATTTT. Residues: CASSLLGVKGQVTDTQYF.

This clonotype occurred a few times. V and J are TRBV19 and TRBJ1-5, with D unclear. V was trimmed by 5 bases and J by 5 bases, leaving 16 bases between them. Germline lookup yields CDR1 LNHDA and CDR2 SQIVND (reference sequence). CDR3 length equals 15 residues. The CDR3 spells CASSSGAASYQPQHF. Here the CDR3 DNA reads TGTGCCAGTAGTTCGGGTGCCGCTTCCTATCAGCCCCAGCATTTT. Using reference TRBV19 and TRBJ1-5 for the parts outside the CDR3, the full variable domain is DGGITQSPKYLFRKEGQNVTLSCEQNLNHDAMYWYRQDPGQGLRLIYYSQIVNDFQKGDIAEGYSVSREKKESFPLTVTSAQKNPTAFYLCASSSGAASYQPQHFGDGTRLSIL.

With respect to this clonotype: A read error may explain this, as a much larger clone is one base away. This rearrangement joins TRBV12-3 or TRBV12-4 to TRBJ1-2, with TRBD1 matching over 9 bases. This CDR3 is 23 amino acids long. This CDR3 reads CAGSLDNLGQGTDSPIVHYGYTF. The CDR3 nucleotides read TGTGCCGGCAGTTTAGATAATTTGGGACAGGGCACCGATTCGCCCATAGTTCACTATGGCTACACCTTC.

This clonotype was observed once. A read error may explain this, as a much larger clone is one base away. The rearrangement joins TRBV20-1 to TRBJ1-5, with 7 positions matching TRBD1. V lost 6 bases, J lost 7 bases, and 15 bases stayed unmatched. Looked up from germline, CDR1 is DFQATT and CDR2 is SNEGSKA (reference sequence). The CDR3 length is 15 residues. This chain's CDR3 is CSAVPRGQIKQPQHF. The CDR3 bases are TGCAGTGCCGTTCCCCGGGGACAGATCAAACAGCCCCAGCATTTT.

This clonotype has just a few counts. The rearrangement links TRBV12-3 or TRBV12-4 to TRBJ1-5; D is uncertain. Trimming removed 1 base from V and 1 base from J, with 8 bases in between. This CDR3 contains 15 residues. The CDR3 loop reads CASSLVVGSNQPQHF. For the CDR3, the DNA is TGTGCCAGCAGTTTAGTTGTAGGAAGCAATCAGCCCCAGCATTTT.

The chain couples TRBV7-9 to TRBJ1-2; D gene unclear. The CDR3 has 14 amino acids. With 5 bases removed from V and 4 bases from J, the gap between germline ends came to 14 bases. The V gene's germline CDR1 is SEHNR and CDR2 FQNEAQ (reference sequence). CDR3 sequence: CASSDGLNPYGYTF. The CDR3 DNA follows: TGTGCCAGCAGCGACGGACTCAACCCCTATGGCTACACCTTC.

This clonotype was seen ten or more times. The chain joins TRBV11-2 to TRBJ2-7; 7 positions match TRBD2. Germline CDR1 is SGHAT and CDR2 is FQNNGV. V gave up 0 bases and J gave up 3 bases; unmatched junction bases: 8. This CDR3 spans 16 amino acids. CDR3 amino acids: CASSLDGSGGSYEQYF. The CDR3 DNA reads as TGTGCCAGCAGCTTAGATGGTTCGGGGGGAAGCTACGAGCAGTACTTC.

This clonotype was observed at least ten times. V and J are TRBV6-1 and TRBJ1-1; TRBD1 might be the D (6 bases). This CDR3 contains 16 residues. The V gene lost 7 bases and the J gene lost 1 base, with 19 bases spanning the gap. The germline CDR1 and CDR2 sequences are MNHNS and SASEGT. CDR3 amino acids: CASNPFGGAGNTEAFF. CDR3 coding DNA: TGTGCCAGCAACCCATTTGGGGGGGCCGGGAACACTGAAGCTTTCTTT.